A selection of T cell receptor beta chains follows, all from one sample in a study of graft-versus-host responses after intestinal transplantation. Their antigens remain unidentified. The data were produced by immunoSEQ multiplex PCR, yet TCRdb's version contains in-frame clones alone and is incomplete. This table holds around 120,000 clones, 90% found once. The sample was unstimulated CD4+ T cells sorted from spleen or lymph node cells, taken before intestinal transplant. The receptors come from a human donor who received an intestinal transplant. Both conserved end residues are part of each CDR3. A D gene is named only where the DNA matches it firmly. The listing skips clone size in some rows; elsewhere it reads once, few, many or a size class.

TRBJ2-5 . . TRBV5-1 CASSLNLQETQYF TGCGCCAGCAGCTTGAATCTACAAGAGACCCAGTACTTC
TRBJ2-7 . . TRBV5-8 CASSPRLGGTAYEQYF TGTGCCAGCAGCCCTAGACTTGGCGGGACCGCCTACGAGCAGTACTTC
TRBJ2-3 . . TRBV5-1 CASSLPGPADTQYF TGCGCCAGCAGCTTGCCGGGTCCGGCAGATACGCAGTATTTT
TRBJ2-7 TRBD1 . TRBV28 CASSPTDRGLLDEQYF TGTGCCAGCAGTCCAACCGACAGGGGGCTATTGGACGAGCAGTACTTC
TRBJ2-1 TRBD2 . TRBV30 CAWSVRRLAGTNEQFF TGTGCCTGGAGTGTACGACGGCTAGCGGGGACCAATGAGCAGTTCTTC
TRBJ1-2 . . TRBV28 CASRPQGLGYTF TGTGCCAGCAGACCCCAGGGTCTTGGCTACACCTTC
TRBJ1-1 TRBD1 once TRBV6-1 CASGYRGNTEAFF TGTGCCAGCGGCTACAGGGGGAACACTGAAGCTTTCTTT
TRBJ2-7 . . TRBV21-1 CASSTRDSEKTYEQYF TGTGCCAGCAGCACCCGGGACAGCGAGAAGACCTACGAGCAGTACTTC
TRBJ2-7 TRBD1 once TRBV11-2 CASSLKGGWGYEQYF TGTGCCAGCAGCTTAAAAGGGGGCTGGGGCTACGAGCAGTACTTC
TRBJ1-3 . . TRBV29-1 CSVEGANTIYF TGCAGCGTTGAAGGGGCAAACACCATATATTTT
TRBJ2-7 TRBD1 . TRBV7-2 CASSWDRGGLEQYF TGTGCCAGCAGCTGGGACAGGGGAGGACTCGAGCAGTACTTC
TRBJ1-5 TRBD1 . TRBV4-1 CASSPNPGQGAVQPQHF TGCGCCAGCAGCCCCAATCCGGGACAGGGGGCTGTTCAGCCCCAGCATTTT
TRBJ2-7 . . TRBV19 CASSSLLTSYEQYF TGTGCCAGTAGTTCCTTGTTGACTTCCTACGAGCAGTACTTC
TRBJ1-2 . . TRBV5-4 CASSLASFNYGYTF TGTGCCAGCAGCTTGGCCTCCTTTAACTATGGCTACACCTTC
TRBJ2-5 . . TRBV5-1 CASSYNTEVETQYF TGCGCCAGCAGCTATAACACCGAGGTCGAGACCCAGTACTTC
TRBJ1-1 TRBD1 once TRBV5-1 CASSRTGGNTEAFF TGCGCCAGCAGCAGGACAGGGGGAAACACTGAAGCTTTCTTT
TRBJ2-3 TRBD2 . TRBV5-1 CASSFGLAGGPDTQYF TGCGCCAGCAGCTTCGGTTTGGCGGGAGGCCCAGATACGCAGTATTTT
TRBJ2-7 . . TRBV6-1 CASSEAGDRRTYEQYF TGTGCCAGCAGTGAAGCGGGAGACAGGAGGACCTACGAGCAGTACTTC
TRBJ2-7 TRBD2 . TRBV29-1 CSAGGGSSYEQYF TGCAGCGCCGGGGGGGGTTCTTCCTACGAGCAGTACTTC
TRBJ2-7 . . TRBV9 CASSVGLEGYEQYF TGTGCCAGCAGCGTAGGTCTGGAGGGCTACGAGCAGTACTTC
TRBJ2-7 TRBD2 . TRBV7-3 CASSRGRLAGDEQYF TGTGCCAGCAGCCGCGGTCGACTAGCGGGCGACGAGCAGTACTTC
TRBJ1-5 TRBD1 . TRBV5-8 CASSPGQANQPQHF TGTGCCAGCAGCCCGGGACAGGCTAATCAGCCCCAGCATTTT
TRBJ1-6 . . TRBV7-9 CASSLQGNNSPLHF TGTGCCAGCAGCTTACAGGGAAATAATTCACCCCTCCACTTT
TRBJ1-1 . . TRBV7-2 CASSFAVRTTEAFF TGTGCCAGCAGCTTTGCAGTTCGAACCACTGAAGCTTTCTTT
TRBJ1-2 . . TRBV6-1 CASLRQGYYGYTF TGTGCCAGCCTTCGTCAGGGGTACTATGGCTACACCTTC
TRBJ2-5 TRBD2 once TRBV14 CASSQLAGKRETQYF TGTGCCAGCAGCCAGCTAGCGGGGAAAAGAGAGACCCAGTACTTC
TRBJ2-2 TRBD1 . TRBV6-5 CASSSPGQPPGELFF TGTGCCAGCAGTTCCCCGGGACAGCCACCTGGGGAGCTGTTTTTT
TRBJ2-3 . . TRBV7-2 CASSLGGGSDTQYF TGTGCCAGCAGCTTAGGTGGGGGCTCAGATACGCAGTATTTT
TRBJ2-7 TRBD2 . TRBV30 CAWSSGRADEQYF TGTGCCTGGTCCAGCGGGAGGGCCGACGAGCAGTACTTC
TRBJ2-3 . . TRBV19 CASSIDLTDTQYF TGTGCCAGTAGTATAGATCTCACAGATACGCAGTATTTT
TRBJ1-5 TRBD1 . TRBV6-1 CASSRTGNSNQPQHF TGTGCCAGCAGCCGGACAGGGAATAGCAATCAGCCCCAGCATTTT
TRBJ2-3 TRBD2 . TRBV6-6 CASSPPLAGGVYTQYF TGTGCCAGCAGTCCGCCACTAGCGGGAGGTGTATATACGCAGTATTTT
TRBJ1-4 TRBD1 . TRBV9 CASSAHADRGGEKLFF TGTGCCAGCAGCGCCCACGCCGACAGGGGGGGTGAAAAACTGTTTTTT
TRBJ1-5 TRBD1 few TRBV18 CASSPGQANQPQHF TGTGCCAGCTCACCGGGACAGGCCAATCAGCCCCAGCATTTT
TRBJ2-5 TRBD1 . TRBV7-2 CASSLAGGETQYF TGTGCCAGCAGCTTAGCAGGGGGCGAGACCCAGTACTTC
TRBJ1-2 . . TRBV10-3 CAIGTLDGYTF TGTGCCATCGGGACACTTGATGGCTACACCTTC
TRBJ2-3 . . TRBV7-2 CASSLGRSRTDTQYF TGTGCCAGCAGCTTAGGGAGAAGTCGCACAGATACGCAGTATTTT
TRBJ2-2 TRBD2 . TRBV15 CATRERGDYTGELFF TGTGCCACCAGGGAGCGGGGGGACTACACCGGGGAGCTGTTTTTT
TRBJ2-3 TRBD1 . TRBV7-8 CASSRDRADTQYF TGTGCCAGCAGCCGGGACAGGGCGGATACGCAGTATTTT
TRBJ2-3 . . TRBV5-1 CASSPIQGDTDTQYF TGCGCCAGCAGCCCGATACAGGGAGACACAGATACGCAGTATTTT
TRBJ1-3 TRBD1 . TRBV6-1 CASSDRGLGNTIYF TGTGCCAGCAGTGACAGGGGGCTTGGAAACACCATATATTTT